The clone carrying this T cell receptor beta chain was observed many times. The read ends 3 residues before the CDR3 terminus; that terminus is restored from the germline J gene. Libraries were prepared by immunoSEQ multiplex PCR; TCRdb keeps only in-frame clonotypes and omits some of them. The data show some 53,000 clones, with none appearing a single time. This sample is drawn from a study of T cell clonality in common variable immunodeficiency. CDR1 is ENHRY, CDR2 SYGVKD, per germline. V dropped 6 bases and J dropped 2 bases, with 15 bases sitting between them. The CDR3 contains 15 residues. The chain has TRBV10-3 and TRBJ2-3; D may be TRBD1 (6 bases). Sequenced sample: peripheral blood mononuclear cells. This receptor was obtained from a person aged 18 to 70 in good health. The chain's CDR3 is CAIRPKGGNTDTQYF. CDR3 bases read: TGTGCCATCAGACCAAAAGGGGGTAACACAGATACG.